This T cell receptor beta chain was recovered during a study of blood T cells in healthy people across ages. Study-wide results and limits: Unsorted PBMCs blocked a conclusive comparison of naive and antigen-experienced cells.

Details on this clonotype: What it binds is not known.

Alongside a J-beta primer mix, a sample-barcoded 5' primer served in a second PCR lasting 7 to 11 cycles. TCRdb re-analysed the 5' RACE reads in MiXCR, keeping a single row per CDR3 protein. The sample lists about 640,000 distinct CDR3 sequences, approximately 30% occurring once. Trimming took off 7 bases at V and 0 bases at J, with 21 bases between the two ends. The CDR3 spans 17 residues. Germline CDR1 reads ENHRY; CDR2 reads SYGVKD. The sequenced material came from blood. The TCR sequence derives from a woman of 80 years or more in good health. The V call is TRBV10-3, the J call TRBJ1-1, with D unclear. DNA for the CDR3: TGTGCCATCACCCCTTTTAAGGGCAGGTCTTTGAACACTGAAGCTTTCTTT. The encoded protein is CAITPFKGRSLNTEAFF.